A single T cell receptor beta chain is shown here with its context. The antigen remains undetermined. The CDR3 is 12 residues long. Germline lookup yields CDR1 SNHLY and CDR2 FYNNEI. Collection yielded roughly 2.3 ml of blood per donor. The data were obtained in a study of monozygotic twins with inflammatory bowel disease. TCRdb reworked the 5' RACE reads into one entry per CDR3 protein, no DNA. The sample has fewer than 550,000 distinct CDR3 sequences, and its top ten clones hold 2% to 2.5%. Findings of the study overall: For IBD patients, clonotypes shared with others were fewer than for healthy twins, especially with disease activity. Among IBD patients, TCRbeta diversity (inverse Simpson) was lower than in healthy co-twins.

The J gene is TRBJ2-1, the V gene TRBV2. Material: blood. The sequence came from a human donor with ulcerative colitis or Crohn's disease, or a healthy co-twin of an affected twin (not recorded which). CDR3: CASSEARDEQFF.